This is a list of T cell receptor beta chains from one sample in a study of cytomegalovirus exposure and HLA in healthy donors. Only in-frame clones appear in the TCRdb table, and some are missing; sequencing was by immunoSEQ multiplex PCR. The table lists 100,000 to 150,000 clones, about three quarters of them singletons. The sequenced sample consisted of PBMCs. The receptor source for this set is a human donor in good health. Both conserved end residues are part of each CDR3. Rows may omit the clone size; those that give it use once, few, many or a size class.

J: TRBJ1-1
size: few
V: TRBV2
CDR3: CASSPRGFLEAFF

J: TRBJ1-4
size: .
V: TRBV5-4
CDR3: CASSHNRDEKLFF

J: TRBJ1-6
size: few
V: TRBV14
CDR3: CASSHKTGHSPLHF

J: TRBJ2-7
size: .
V: TRBV5-1
CDR3: CASSLQGSSYEQYF

J: TRBJ2-7
size: .
V: TRBV6-1
CDR3: CASRKGAPYEQYF

J: TRBJ1-2
size: .
V: TRBV5-5
CDR3: CASSLATGGKGGCTF

J: TRBJ2-5
size: .
V: TRBV5-4
CDR3: CASRSDRGETQYF

J: TRBJ2-7
size: .
V: TRBV27
CDR3: CASSWDIRYEQYF

J: TRBJ1-4
size: .
V: TRBV7-3
CDR3: CASSKSGTGVEKLFF

J: TRBJ2-4
size: .
V: TRBV11-2
CDR3: CASSLAQGASLAKNIQYF

J: TRBJ1-2
size: .
V: TRBV11-2
CDR3: CASTQNRAGYGYTF

J: TRBJ1-2
size: .
V: TRBV6-5
CDR3: CASSWQGKGYGYTF

J: TRBJ2-1
size: .
V: TRBV11-1
CDR3: CASSLGRLAGAMHEQFF

J: TRBJ2-3
size: .
V: TRBV28
CDR3: CASSPLEGAVSESTDTQYF

J: TRBJ2-5
size: .
V: TRBV18
CDR3: CASSHDEGETQYF

J: TRBJ1-6
size: .
V: TRBV5-4
CDR3: CASSLEPGIRSPLHF

J: TRBJ2-3
size: .
V: TRBV19
CDR3: CASSIQVTDTQYF

J: TRBJ2-7
size: once
V: TRBV7-7
CDR3: CASSRRTGHEQYF

J: TRBJ2-5
size: few
V: TRBV29-1
CDR3: CSARTGWETQYF

J: TRBJ2-7
size: few
V: TRBV4-3
CDR3: CASSQDASGVYEQYF

J: TRBJ1-4
size: once
V: TRBV4-2
CDR3: CASSQDGRSGFDEKLFF

J: TRBJ1-5
size: once
V: TRBV28
CDR3: CASRFVYSNQPQHF